The 13 T cell receptor beta chains given below trace back to one sample, sequenced in a study of radiation and T cells in renal cell carcinoma. Method: immunoSEQ multiplex PCR; TCRdb's copy keeps in-frame clones and lacks some. This table holds some 130,000 clones, approximately 90% found once. The time point: blood 2 weeks post-SBRT. As for treatment: 15 Gy SBRT to primary tumor, nephrectomy 4 weeks later. The starting material was blood, obtained from a patient whose treatment included radiotherapy and nephrectomy. The receptors were sampled from a woman in her 70s with renal cell carcinoma.

The gene calls are TRBV4-3 and TRBJ2-7; possible D gene TRBD2, 6 bases. There are 16 residues in the CDR3. The germline V and J ends were trimmed by 0 bases and 4 bases, with 16 bases remaining between them. Per germline, CDR1 LGHNA and CDR2 YSLEER. This CDR3 reads CASSQDLLEGRYEQYF. Here the CDR3 DNA reads TGCGCCAGCAGCCAAGATCTCTTGGAGGGGAGATACGAGCAGTACTTC.

This sequence joins TRBV11-3 and TRBJ2-7, with 8 bases matching TRBD2. J lost 2 bases, V lost 3 bases, and 6 bases had no gene match. The CDR3 runs 15 residues. Germline V gives CDR1 SGHNT, CDR2 YENEEA. The CDR3 region has the DNA TGTGCCAGCAGCTTCCGAAGCGGGGGCCCCTACGAGCAGTACTTC. It is translated as CASSFRSGGPYEQYF.

This clone was seen just once. This chain joins TRBV5-4 and TRBJ2-5; D not resolved. CDR3 length: 10 residues. Between the trimmed V and J ends, which lost 0 bases and 6 bases, there was a span of 0 bases. CDR1 SGHNT and CDR2 YYREEE come from the germline V gene (reference sequence). Here the CDR3 reads CASSLETQYF. CDR3 nucleotides: TGTGCCAGCAGCTTGGAGACCCAGTACTTC.

The chain is built from TRBV4-3 and TRBJ1-2; weak D call: TRBD1 (5 bases). Germline-derived CDR1 and CDR2 are LGHNA and YSLEER. This CDR3 is built from 14 residues. The ends were cut back, 7 bases at V and 3 bases at J, with 15 bases in the middle. CDR3 in DNA: TGCGCCAGCACCCGGGACGGAGGGTACTATGGCTACACCTTC. This codes for CASTRDGGYYGYTF.

A single count supports this clone. The chain couples TRBV2 to TRBJ2-1; 9 positions agree with TRBD1. The V gene's germline CDR1 is SNHLY and CDR2 FYNNEI. With 2 bases clipped from V and 9 bases from J, the junction kept 8 bases outside the gene matches. The CDR3 contains 15 residues. The chain's CDR3 is CASSEMGQGIREQFF. CDR3 bases: TGTGCCAGCAGTGAAATGGGACAGGGTATCCGTGAGCAGTTCTTC.

The chain couples TRBV28 to TRBJ2-2, with D perhaps given as TRBD1 or TRBD2 (5 bases each). The CDR3 is 16 residues long. The V end lost 7 bases, the J end lost 5 bases, and 20 bases lay between the germline ends. Germline assignment: CDR1 MDHEN and CDR2 SYDVKM. The CDR3 protein is CASNLTLGLATGELFF. The CDR3 coding sequence is TGTGCCAGCAACCTCACGTTGGGGCTAGCAACCGGGGAGCTGTTTTTT.

V usage is TRBV28 and J usage is TRBJ2-2; TRBD1 matches at 7 bases. Unmatched junction bases numbered 5, after V lost 4 bases and J lost 0 bases. The CDR3 contains 16 residues. Germline V gives CDR1 MDHEN, CDR2 SYDVKM. CDR3 residues: CASSYAGTANTGELFF. In nucleotides, the CDR3 is TGTGCCAGCAGTTATGCCGGGACAGCGAACACCGGGGAGCTGTTTTTT.

This chain links TRBV5-8 with TRBJ2-3; TRBD1 matches 7 bases. The V gene's germline CDR1 is SGHTS and CDR2 YDEGEE. V shed 4 bases and J 0 bases; nucleotides not matched to a gene: 5. The CDR3 has 15 residues. CDR3 region: CASSRQGYSTDTQYF. CDR3 DNA: TGTGCCAGCAGCCGACAGGGTTATAGCACAGATACGCAGTATTTT.

This clone has a count of ten or more. V gene TRBV12-5 combines with J gene TRBJ2-2; D is perhaps TRBD2 (6 bases). V dropped 7 bases and J dropped 7 bases, with 7 bases sitting between them. CDR1 and CDR2 from the germline V gene are LGHNT and FRNRAP. This CDR3 has 11 residues. The CDR3 loop reads CASAGGGELFF. The CDR3 coding sequence is TGTGCTAGTGCCGGGGGCGGGGAGCTGTTTTTT.

This chain joins TRBV11-2 and TRBJ2-5, with unresolved D. The CDR3 runs to 15 residues. Trimming cost V 1 base and J 5 bases, with 14 bases left between them. Germline V CDR1 and CDR2: SGHAT, FQNNGV. This CDR3 reads CASSLGWTGGETQYF. In nucleotides, the CDR3 is TGTGCCAGCAGCTTAGGGTGGACGGGTGGGGAGACCCAGTACTTC.

J is TRBJ2-7 and V is TRBV5-1; 8 bases match TRBD1. The length of the CDR3 is 15 residues. Germline loops: CDR1 SGHRS, CDR2 YFSETQ. Trimming at V came to 1 base and at J to 5 bases, leaving 8 bases not matched to a gene. CDR3 region: CASSLPQGVIHEQYF. CDR3 DNA: TGCGCCAGCAGCTTGCCACAGGGGGTGATTCACGAGCAGTACTTC.

The J gene is TRBJ1-5, the V gene TRBV19; D not resolved. The CDR3 covers 18 residues. V lost 2 bases, J lost 0 bases, and 17 bases lay in between. Germline values: CDR1 LNHDA, CDR2 SQIVND (reference sequence). The CDR3 spells CASSIRVSLWNSNQPQHF. The CDR3 bases are TGTGCCAGTAGTATACGGGTTTCCCTGTGGAATAGCAATCAGCCCCAGCATTTT.

The CDR3 loop is CAWSVPGSATDYGYTF. CDR3 in DNA: TGTGCCTGGAGTGTACCAGGCTCAGCTACAGACTATGGCTACACCTTC. This chain links TRBV30 with TRBJ1-2, with D uncertain. The V gene lost 0 bases and the J gene lost 3 bases, with 17 bases spanning the gap. The CDR3 contains 16 residues. Germline values: CDR1 GTSNPN, CDR2 SVGIG (reference sequence).